These T cell receptor beta chains were read from a single sample in a study of T cell repertoires in cytomegalovirus infection. TCRdb re-called the reads with MiXCR, one entry per CDR3 protein. The sample yields around 320,000 distinct CDR3 sequences, 9% to 9.5% seen once. The sequenced material came from PBMCs. The source is a human donor in good health (CMV status not recorded). Some clones in this sample may be carry-over from other donors' samples. Both conserved end residues are part of each CDR3. Each record gives: clone size, V gene, CDR3 protein. A clone size is listed for some rows: how often the clone was seen (once, few, many), or a class if it is expanded.

>few|TRBV7-2
CASSLGSPEPVTIYF
>once|TRBV18
CASSPRTGKANYGYTF
>many|TRBV12-3/TRBV12-4
CASSPRMVSYEQYF
>NA|TRBV28
CASSLSAGVRSYEQYF
>many|TRBV19
CASTPIRGQGYTGELFF
>NA|TRBV28
CAAEAGGPLYEQYF
>many|TRBV28
CASSFPTSNSPLHF
>few|TRBV20-1
CSARDQETSGSLETQYF
>few|TRBV3-1
CASSQVSTGNQETQYF
>many|TRBV4-1
CASSPTSGLINEQFF
>once|TRBV4-3
CASSQGTSGGNEQFF
>many|TRBV19
CASREQQGESNEQFF
>many|TRBV7-2
CASSFSGSSINTGELFF
>few|TRBV24-1
CATSDPRITTGELFF
>NA|TRBV4-3
CASSQDSQVTRGYTF
>many|TRBV28
CASSLGQILSNQPQHF
>few|TRBV5-4
CASSRGTDSYNEQFF
>few|TRBV7-2
CASSLISGLEAFF
>few|TRBV7-9
CASSYSEHNEKLFF
>NA|TRBV5-1
CASSLRDLGETQYF
>few|TRBV28
CASSDTEAFF
>few|TRBV6-2/TRBV6-3
CASSRPGAGSNQPQHF
>many|TRBV7-2
CASSFRGGQGISGANVLTF
>NA|TRBV7-6
CASSLGSDNSPLHF
>NA|TRBV12-3/TRBV12-4
CASSLPSRGPSEAFF
>NA|TRBV20-1
CSARGGLAGGADEQFF
>many|TRBV7-2
CASSLGQGVRETQYF
>many|TRBV7-2
CASSDRDRGKVTEAFF
>NA|TRBV28
CASGWDYEQYF
>NA|TRBV6-2/TRBV6-3
CASSYSRLDEQFF
>NA|TRBV19
CASSIIQVSPQHF
>few|TRBV13
CASSLGRGESNQPQHF
>NA|TRBV12-3/TRBV12-4
CASSFWLLQSSYEQYF
>few|TRBV28
CASSLNPTNQPQHF
>few|TRBV3-1
CASSGEREYSNEQFF
>few|TRBV7-9
CASSKLAGLYEQYF
>NA|TRBV20-1
CSAKGRMAYNEQFF
>many|TRBV20-1
CSARDLWGANQPQHF
>many|TRBV4-3
CASSQGGGSPEDGELFF
>NA|TRBV7-4
CASSFPGELFF
>few|TRBV6-1
CAPYGFGSGRYRLSYEQYF
>many|TRBV7-2
CASSRDRGSPLHF
>NA|TRBV27
CASSLAQHGEQYF
>many|TRBV7-2
CASSQGRWSPLHF
>few|TRBV20-1
CSARDRSVTYGEQYF
>NA|TRBV4-3
CASSQDEGRTQYF
>NA|TRBV6-5
CASSYSQGVGTEAFF
>many|TRBV6-1
CASSKGLAVAKNIQYF
>NA|TRBV6-6
CAILKDRGPRGQETQYF
>few|TRBV7-2
CASSLGGTANYGYTF
>many|TRBV7-2
CASSKGQGSYEQYF
>many|TRBV27
CASRPAGGYTGELFF
>few|TRBV7-9
CASRDQYYTQYF
>NA|TRBV2
CASRRGDPSYEQYF
>NA|TRBV12-3/TRBV12-4
CASSRQGRESQPQHF
>many|TRBV12-3/TRBV12-4
CASSFSTAPGTEAFF